This T cell receptor beta chain derives from a study of cytomegalovirus exposure and HLA in healthy donors. Looking at the study overall: Later, an analysis reported that the roughly 120 validation repertoires had used the same platform as the approximately 600 first-cohort repertoires.

CDR1 and CDR2 from the germline V gene are SGHRS and YFSETQ. The V segment lost 3 bases and the J segment 1 base; nucleotides outside the gene matches: 4. The CDR3 has 15 residues. General study results and limits: Cytomegalovirus association was listed for about 160 TCR beta chains.

As regards this clone: Its antigen is not known.

Sequencing was performed with immunoSEQ multiplex PCR; in TCRdb, only in-frame clones are kept and a portion is missing. The sample yields about 130,000 clones, around 86% seen once. J is TRBJ2-7 and V is TRBV5-1; 10 nucleotides align to TRBD1. Sequenced material: PBMCs. The receptor was derived from a woman younger than 35 in good health and CMV-seronegative. In nucleotides, the CDR3 is TGCGCCAGCAGCTCACCGGGACAGGGGTCCTACGAGCAGTACTTC. It is translated as CASSSPGQGSYEQYF.